What follows is one T cell receptor beta chain and its context. Its antigen remains unknown. This entry is derived from a study of cytomegalovirus exposure and HLA in healthy donors. Study details: Unique TCR beta sequences numbering 95 million to 130 million came from 190 million or so T cells in an earlier analysis.

Whole-study findings and limits: A further, later analysis showed that HLA-associated TCR beta chains (compared with equally common others) were more clonally expanded. Some V segments could not be told apart, so they were left out, TRBV6-2 and TRBV6-3 among them. Later analysis associated a missense DCLRE1C variant with TCR beta V- and J-gene trimming.

The PCR employed 60 Vbeta primers together with 13 Jbeta primers. Sequenced by immunoSEQ multiplex PCR; TCRdb stores in-frame clones only, minus some. The profile shows more than 130,000 clones, roughly 80% of them singletons. The CDR3 is 13 amino acids. The V gene lost 5 bases and the J gene lost 4 bases, with 12 bases spanning the gap. The germline gives CDR1 SNHLY, CDR2 FYNNEI. The sequenced sample was PBMCs. The receptor's source is a man aged 35-49 years in good health and CMV-seropositive. The V and J genes are TRBV2 and TRBJ2-7; D uncertain. This chain's CDR3 is CASSSRMTYEQYF. The CDR3 nucleotides are TGTGCCAGCAGTTCGCGGATGACTTACGAGCAGTACTTC.